The clone carrying this T cell receptor (beta chain) was observed a few times. Its antigen is unknown. V lost 6 bases and J 1 base, leaving 9 bases between the germline ends. There are 13 residues in the CDR3. TCRdb reprocessed the reads with MiXCR, giving one entry per CDR3 protein. The table has about 450,000 distinct CDR3 sequences, under 40% seen once; the top ten hold around 15%. The source of the sample is a study of T cell repertoires in cytomegalovirus infection. Study context: Matching HLA type and CMV infection were both indicated by public TCR beta signatures. Study findings and constraints: What dominated the ex vivo response were HLA-C-restricted CMV-specific TCR beta clonotypes. The study identified carriers of CMV plus the relevant HLA from cumulative public TCR beta family frequency.

Specimen: PBMCs. This chain uses TRBV12-3 or TRBV12-4 with TRBJ1-1; D gene ambiguous. This TCR derives from a human donor in good health (CMV status not recorded). Some clones in this sample may be carry-over from other donors' samples. In DNA form, the CDR3 reads TGTGCCAGCAGCTACACAACGAACACTGAAGCTTTCTTT. It is translated as CASSYTTNTEAFF.